This TCR beta chain was sequenced during a study of T cell changes during pregnancy in multiple sclerosis. Sequencing was performed with immunoSEQ multiplex PCR; in TCRdb, only in-frame clones are kept and a portion is missing. This sample has about 100,000 clones, with around 90% found just once. With 2 bases clipped from V and 0 bases from J, the junction kept 1 base outside the gene matches. This CDR3 has 15 amino acids. Germline V gene lookup returns CDR1 MGHRA and CDR2 YSYEKL. This receptor was taken from a female donor with multiple sclerosis, enrolled in a pregnancy study. The rearrangement links TRBV4-1 to TRBJ2-1; 7 positions match TRBD1. The material was peripheral blood, obtained in the second trimester of pregnancy. The CDR3 region has the DNA TGCGCCAGCAGCCAACACAGGGGCTCCTACAATGAGCAGTTCTTC. As protein: CASSQHRGSYNEQFF.